This is a list of T cell receptor beta chains from one sample in a study of T-cell memory formation after mild COVID-19. TCRdb used MiXCR to reprocess the 5' RACE reads, holding one entry per CDR3 protein. The top ten clones hold around a fifth of a sample with roughly 280,000 distinct CDR3 sequences, under 20% of them seen once. The sample comprised PBMCs or a T cell subset sorted from them (not recorded which). The receptors were sampled from a man aged 18 to 30 who had mild COVID-19 (a few samples of this study predate the infection). Cell type and time point are not known. Both conserved end residues are part of each CDR3. Each record gives: D gene, J gene, clone size, V gene, CDR3 protein, CDR3 DNA. D genes are given only for firm matches. Not every row has a clone size; where given, it reads once, few, many or a size class.

>-|TRBJ2-7|-|TRBV4-1
CASSQGASYEQYF
TGCGCCAGCAGCCAAGGGGCCTCCTACGAGCAGTACTTC
>-|TRBJ1-6|-|TRBV2
CASRADNSPLHF
TGTGCCAGCAGAGCGGACAATTCACCCCTCCACTTT
>-|TRBJ2-1|few|TRBV5-1
CASSFPENNEQFF
TGCGCCAGCAGCTTTCCAGAGAACAATGAGCAGTTCTTC
>TRBD2|TRBJ2-1|many|TRBV5-1
CASSLAGSGVINEQFF
TGCGCCAGCAGCTTGGCAGGTAGCGGGGTTATCAATGAGCAGTTCTTC
>TRBD1|TRBJ2-1|-|TRBV24-1
CATSERQGMGSNEQFF
TGTGCCACCAGTGAGCGACAGGGGATGGGATCAAATGAGCAGTTCTTC
>TRBD1|TRBJ1-4|few|TRBV7-2
CASSWGDRVELFF
TGTGCCAGCAGCTGGGGGGACAGGGTAGAACTGTTTTTT
>-|TRBJ2-5|many|TRBV20-1
CSALGPDQETQYF
TGCAGTGCTCTAGGACCAGATCAAGAGACCCAGTACTTC
>-|TRBJ2-1|-|TRBV4-3
CASSLLGSNEQFF
TGCGCCAGCAGCCTCTTGGGTTCAAATGAGCAGTTCTTC
>-|TRBJ1-2|-|TRBV2
CASSESANYGYTF
TGTGCCAGCAGTGAGTCAGCTAACTATGGCTACACCTTC
>TRBD1|TRBJ1-2|-|TRBV9
CASSGQGRRDYGYTF
TGTGCCAGCAGCGGACAGGGCCGCCGTGACTATGGCTACACCTTC
>-|TRBJ2-3|few|TRBV6-2/TRBV6-3
CASKRAGAFTDTQYF
TGTGCCAGCAAACGGGCGGGGGCGTTCACAGATACGCAGTATTTT
>-|TRBJ2-5|-|TRBV7-2
CASSRSGLRETQYF
TGTGCCAGCAGCCGATCGGGGCTCCGGGAGACCCAGTACTTC
>TRBD2|TRBJ2-1|-|TRBV4-3
CASSQDPAGGRAYNEQFF
TGCGCCAGCAGCCAAGACCCAGCGGGGGGGAGAGCCTACAATGAGCAGTTCTTC
>-|TRBJ2-2|once|TRBV6-5
CASSYPLTGELFF
TGTGCCAGCAGTTACCCACTCACCGGGGAGCTGTTTTTT
>TRBD1|TRBJ1-6|few|TRBV6-6
CASRKGQGSPLHF
TGTGCCAGCAGGAAGGGACAGGGCTCACCCCTCCACTTT
>-|TRBJ2-5|-|TRBV10-3
CAISEAGVETQYF
TGTGCCATCAGTGAGGCAGGGGTGGAGACCCAGTACTTC
>-|TRBJ1-6|few|TRBV20-1
CSAREGRGQHSYNSPLHF
TGCAGTGCTAGAGAAGGCAGGGGACAACACTCCTATAATTCACCCCTCCACTTT
>-|TRBJ1-2|-|TRBV6-6
CASSRRASNYGYTF
TGTGCCAGCAGTCGACGAGCGAGTAACTATGGCTACACCTTC
>-|TRBJ2-2|-|TRBV9
CASSAYLSGELFF
TGTGCCAGCAGCGCCTACTTGTCCGGGGAGCTGTTTTTT
>-|TRBJ1-4|few|TRBV4-3
CASSQDWGQANEKLFF
TGCGCCAGCAGCCAAGATTGGGGGCAAGCTAATGAAAAACTGTTTTTT
>TRBD1|TRBJ2-7|few|TRBV10-3
CAISDRDRPVEQYF
TGTGCCATCAGTGACAGGGACAGGCCTGTCGAGCAGTACTTC
>-|TRBJ2-6|-|TRBV25-1
CASSELQGRANVLTF
TGTGCCAGCAGTGAACTCCAGGGCAGGGCCAACGTCCTGACTTTC
>TRBD1|TRBJ1-4|-|TRBV9
CASSVGQGAGEKLFF
TGTGCCAGCAGCGTCGGGCAGGGGGCCGGGGAAAAACTGTTTTTT
>-|TRBJ1-4|-|TRBV9
CASSLAGTAAYEKLFF
TGTGCCAGCAGTCTCGCAGGGACCGCTGCGTATGAAAAACTGTTTTTT
>-|TRBJ2-1|few|TRBV24-1
CATSDPARPGLGEQFF
TGTGCCACCAGTGACCCTGCCCGGCCGGGGCTCGGTGAGCAGTTCTTC
>-|TRBJ2-2|many|TRBV13
CASSLPGGELFF
TGTGCCAGCAGCCTCCCTGGGGGGGAGCTGTTTTTT
>-|TRBJ1-1|-|TRBV27
CASSSRGAGNTEAFF
TGTGCCAGCAGTTCGCGGGGGGCAGGGAACACTGAAGCTTTCTTT
>-|TRBJ2-1|few|TRBV11-2
CASSFPGASYNEQFF
TGTGCCAGCAGCTTTCCAGGGGCCTCCTACAATGAGCAGTTCTTC
>TRBD2|TRBJ2-3|few|TRBV4-1
CASSQGASGGASTDTQYF
TGCGCCAGCAGCCAAGGGGCTAGCGGGGGCGCTAGCACAGATACGCAGTATTTT
>-|TRBJ2-7|-|TRBV29-1
CSVEDPEKGEDYEQYF
TGCAGCGTTGAAGATCCGGAAAAGGGGGAAGACTACGAGCAGTACTTC
>TRBD1|TRBJ1-1|many|TRBV2
CASSDRELTEAFF
TGTGCCAGCTCCGACAGGGAATTGACTGAAGCTTTCTTT
>-|TRBJ2-1|-|TRBV7-6
CASSLTRYQDYNEQFF
TGTGCCAGCAGCTTAACGAGGTACCAAGACTACAATGAGCAGTTCTTC
>-|TRBJ1-1|few|TRBV27
CASSLGTAGNTEAFF
TGTGCCAGCAGTTTGGGAACGGCCGGGAACACTGAAGCTTTCTTT
>-|TRBJ2-3|few|TRBV24-1
CATAEEGSTDTQYF
TGTGCCACCGCAGAAGAGGGTAGCACAGATACGCAGTATTTT
>-|TRBJ2-1|-|TRBV5-1
CASSLAGRSEQFF
TGCGCCAGCAGCTTGGCCGGCAGGAGTGAGCAGTTCTTC
>-|TRBJ2-5|many|TRBV29-1
CSVGLRQETQYF
TGCAGCGTCGGGCTTCGACAAGAGACCCAGTACTTC
>TRBD2|TRBJ2-5|-|TRBV10-2
CASSVAGQQSQYF
TGCGCCAGCAGCGTAGCGGGGCAACAGTCCCAGTACTTC
>-|TRBJ2-1|few|TRBV7-3
CASSWGGTVFNEQFF
TGTGCCAGCAGCTGGGGAGGGACAGTGTTCAATGAGCAGTTCTTC
>-|TRBJ2-3|-|TRBV6-2/TRBV6-3
CASTLTSRTDTQYF
TGTGCCAGCACGCTGACTAGTCGCACAGATACGCAGTATTTT
>-|TRBJ1-6|few|TRBV30
CASRGGSVSPLHF
TGTGCCTCGAGGGGGGGCTCGGTTTCACCCCTCCACTTT
>TRBD2|TRBJ2-5|-|TRBV7-9
CASGGDGQETQYF
TGTGCCAGCGGGGGGGATGGGCAAGAGACCCAGTACTTC
>TRBD1|TRBJ2-3|few|TRBV12-3/TRBV12-4
CASSYRGWSSTDTQYF
TGTGCCAGCAGTTACAGGGGGTGGAGTAGCACAGATACGCAGTATTTT
>-|TRBJ2-7|-|TRBV9
CASSVGSGSLSEQYF
TGTGCCAGCAGCGTAGGGTCAGGCTCCCTCTCCGAGCAGTACTTC
>-|TRBJ1-5|-|TRBV7-2
CASSLVPGQGQPQHF
TGTGCCAGCAGCTTAGTTCCAGGGCAGGGTCAGCCCCAGCATTTT
>-|TRBJ1-5|-|TRBV12-3/TRBV12-4
CASRGPNYSNQPQHF
TGTGCCAGCAGGGGACCGAACTATAGCAATCAGCCCCAGCATTTT
>TRBD1|TRBJ2-3|few|TRBV4-3
CASSLGPGTGRVADTQYF
TGCGCCAGCAGCCTGGGACCCGGGACAGGGAGGGTGGCAGATACGCAGTATTTT
>-|TRBJ2-4|-|TRBV3-1
CASSQDGAQYF
TGTGCCAGCAGCCAAGATGGCGCTCAGTACTTC
>TRBD2|TRBJ2-4|many|TRBV29-1
CSVEDPRRGEAKNIQYF
TGCAGCGTTGAAGATCCACGGCGGGGGGAGGCCAAAAACATTCAGTACTTC
>-|TRBJ2-7|-|TRBV7-9
CASSRSGTPYEQYF
TGTGCCAGCAGCCGATCCGGGACCCCCTACGAGCAGTACTTC
>-|TRBJ1-1|-|TRBV7-2
CALSGEMNTEAFF
TGTGCCCTATCCGGGGAGATGAACACTGAAGCTTTCTTT
>-|TRBJ1-5|-|TRBV5-1
CASSLGSVGGNQPQHF
TGCGCCAGCAGCTTGGGGTCAGTGGGAGGCAATCAGCCCCAGCATTTT
>-|TRBJ1-5|many|TRBV7-2
CASSSGSQPQHF
TGTGCCAGCAGCTCTGGTAGTCAGCCCCAGCATTTT
>-|TRBJ1-4|few|TRBV6-2/TRBV6-3
CASSYEAQGEKLFF
TGTGCCAGCAGTTACGAGGCCCAAGGGGAAAAACTGTTTTTT
>-|TRBJ2-2|-|TRBV5-1
CASRTDSGELFF
TGCGCCAGCAGAACCGACAGCGGGGAGCTGTTTTTT